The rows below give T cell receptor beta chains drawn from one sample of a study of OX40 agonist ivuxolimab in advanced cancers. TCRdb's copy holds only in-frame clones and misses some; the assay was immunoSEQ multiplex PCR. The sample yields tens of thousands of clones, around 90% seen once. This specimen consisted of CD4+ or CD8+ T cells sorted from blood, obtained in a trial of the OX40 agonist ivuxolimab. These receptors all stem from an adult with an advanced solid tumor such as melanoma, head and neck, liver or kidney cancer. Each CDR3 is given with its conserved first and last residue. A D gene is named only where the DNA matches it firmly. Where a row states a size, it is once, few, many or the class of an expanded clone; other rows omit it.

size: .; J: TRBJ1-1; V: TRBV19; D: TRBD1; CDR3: CASSILLTRTGDRGTEAFF; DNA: TGTGCCAGTAGTATCCTACTCACCCGGACAGGAGATAGGGGCACTGAAGCTTTCTTT
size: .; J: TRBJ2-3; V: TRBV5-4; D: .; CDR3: CASSLYDGGTQYF; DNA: TGTGCCAGCAGCTTGTATGATGGGGGGACGCAGTATTTT
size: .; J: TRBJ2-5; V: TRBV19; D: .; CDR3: CASRNSGTETQYF; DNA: TGTGCCAGTAGGAACTCGGGGACGGAGACCCAGTACTTC
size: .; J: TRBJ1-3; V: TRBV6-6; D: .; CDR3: CASRKSSGNTIYF; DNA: TGTGCCAGTAGGAAGAGCTCTGGAAACACCATATATTTT
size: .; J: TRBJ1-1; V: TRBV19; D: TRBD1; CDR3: CASSMGTAIEAFF; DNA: TGTGCCAGTAGTATGGGGACAGCTATTGAAGCTTTCTTT
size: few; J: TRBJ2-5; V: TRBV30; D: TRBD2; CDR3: CAWAERGGRETQYF; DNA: TGTGCCTGGGCAGAGCGGGGGGGCCGGGAGACCCAGTACTTC
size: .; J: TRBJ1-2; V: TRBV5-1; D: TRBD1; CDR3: CASSLTGVGYTF; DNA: TGCGCCAGCAGCTTAACAGGGGTCGGCTACACCTTC
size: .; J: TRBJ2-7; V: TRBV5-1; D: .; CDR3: CASDPGGLKDSYEQYF; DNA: TGCGCCAGCGACCCCGGCGGACTGAAAGACTCCTACGAGCAGTACTTC
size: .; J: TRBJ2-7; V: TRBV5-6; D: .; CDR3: CASEGVYEQYF; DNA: TGTGCCAGTGAGGGGGTCTACGAGCAGTACTTC
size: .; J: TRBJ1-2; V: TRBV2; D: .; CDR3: CASSEIRGYTF; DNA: TGTGCCAGCAGTGAGATTCGTGGCTACACCTTC
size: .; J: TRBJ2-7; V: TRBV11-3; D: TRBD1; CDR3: CASSLVGTVAYEQYF; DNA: TGTGCCAGCAGCTTAGTAGGGACAGTAGCCTACGAGCAGTACTTC
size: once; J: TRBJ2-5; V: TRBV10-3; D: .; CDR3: CAITRTQGTQETQYF; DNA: TGTGCCATTACCCGAACACAGGGTACACAAGAGACCCAGTACTTC
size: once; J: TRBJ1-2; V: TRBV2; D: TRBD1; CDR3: CASSEGDRGPINGYTF; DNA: TGTGCCAGCAGTGAGGGGGACAGGGGGCCGATCAATGGCTACACCTTC
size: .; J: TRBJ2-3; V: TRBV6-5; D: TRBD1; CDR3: CASSRQGYTDTQYF; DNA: TGTGCCAGCAGCCGACAGGGTTACACAGATACGCAGTATTTT
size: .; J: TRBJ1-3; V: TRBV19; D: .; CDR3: CASSLGAGNTIYF; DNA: TGTGCCAGTAGTCTCGGCGCTGGAAACACCATATATTTT
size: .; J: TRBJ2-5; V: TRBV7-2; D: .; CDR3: CASSFYSQETQYF; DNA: TGTGCCAGCAGCTTTTACAGCCAAGAGACCCAGTACTTC
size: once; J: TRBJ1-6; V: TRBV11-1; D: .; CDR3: CASSLQGRIYNSPLHF; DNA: TGTGCCAGCAGCTTGCAGGGCAGAATCTATAATTCACCCCTCCACTTT
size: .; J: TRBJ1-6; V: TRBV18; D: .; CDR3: CASSPQGSSYNSPLHF; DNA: TGTGCCAGCTCACCACAGGGGAGCTCCTATAATTCACCCCTCCACTTT
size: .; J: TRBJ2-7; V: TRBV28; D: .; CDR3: CASSREPLEQYF; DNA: TGTGCCAGCAGCCGGGAACCTCTCGAGCAGTACTTC
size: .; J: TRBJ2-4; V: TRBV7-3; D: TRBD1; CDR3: CASSLDGTGGLAKNIQYF; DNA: TGTGCCAGCAGCTTAGATGGGACAGGGGGCCTCGCCAAAAACATTCAGTACTTC
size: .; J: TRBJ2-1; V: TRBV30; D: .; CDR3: CAYMGLAYNEQFF; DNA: TGTGCCTATATGGGCCTCGCCTACAATGAGCAGTTCTTC
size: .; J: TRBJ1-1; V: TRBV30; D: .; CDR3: CAWGDGLNTEAFF; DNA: TGTGCCTGGGGGGACGGCTTGAACACTGAAGCTTTCTTT
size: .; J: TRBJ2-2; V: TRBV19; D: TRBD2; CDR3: CASTPWGGTGELFF; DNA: TGTGCCAGTACCCCATGGGGGGGAACCGGGGAGCTGTTTTTT
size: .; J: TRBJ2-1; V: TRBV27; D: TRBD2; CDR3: CASSLYGLAGGREQFF; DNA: TGTGCCAGCAGTTTGTACGGACTAGCGGGGGGGAGGGAGCAGTTCTTC
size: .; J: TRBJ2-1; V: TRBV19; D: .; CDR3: CASSLPPNENEQFF; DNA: TGTGCCAGTAGTTTACCTCCCAATGAGAATGAGCAGTTCTTC
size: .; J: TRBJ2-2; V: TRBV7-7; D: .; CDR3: CASSPPRRHRGAVF; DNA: TGTGCTAGCAGCCCCCCGCGGAGACACCGGGGAGCTGTTTTT
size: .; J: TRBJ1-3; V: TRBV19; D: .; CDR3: CASTRRPGNTIYF; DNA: TGTGCCAGTACCCGAAGACCTGGAAACACCATATATTTT
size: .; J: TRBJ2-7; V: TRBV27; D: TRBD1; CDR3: CASSLDPHRDSYEQYF; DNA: TGTGCCAGCAGTTTAGACCCGCACCGGGACAGCTACGAGCAGTACTTC
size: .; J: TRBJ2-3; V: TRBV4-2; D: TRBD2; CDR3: CASSQGVGLGASTQYF; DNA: TGTGCCAGCAGCCAAGGTGTGGGACTAGGGGCTTCTACGCAGTATTTT
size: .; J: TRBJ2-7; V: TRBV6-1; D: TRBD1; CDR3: CASSLGQGVYEQYF; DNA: TGTGCCAGCAGCCTAGGACAGGGGGTTTACGAGCAGTACTTC
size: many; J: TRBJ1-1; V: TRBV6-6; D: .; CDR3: CASSWGRGAAEAFF; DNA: TGTGCCAGCAGTTGGGGCCGGGGGGCCGCTGAAGCTTTCTTT
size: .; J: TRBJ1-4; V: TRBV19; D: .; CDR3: CASSIAGVGEKLFF; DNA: TGTGCCAGTAGTATTGCAGGGGTAGGGGAAAAACTGTTTTTT
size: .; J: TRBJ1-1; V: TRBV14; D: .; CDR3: CASSQGSRREAFF; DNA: TGTGCCAGCAGCCAAGGTTCCCGTCGTGAAGCTTTCTTT
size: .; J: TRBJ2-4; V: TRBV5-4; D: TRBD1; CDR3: CASSLQGAENIQYF; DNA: TGTGCCAGCAGCTTACAGGGGGCCGAAAACATTCAGTACTTC
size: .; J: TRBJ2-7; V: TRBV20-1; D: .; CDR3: CSATNYEQYF; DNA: TGCAGTGCTACTAACTACGAGCAGTACTTC
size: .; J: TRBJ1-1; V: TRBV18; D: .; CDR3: CASSPSAGGTEAFF; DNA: TGTGCCAGCTCACCATCGGCGGGGGGGACTGAAGCTTTCTTT
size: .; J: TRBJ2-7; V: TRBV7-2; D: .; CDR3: CASSAQGYEQYF; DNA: TGTGCCAGCAGCGCGCAGGGTTACGAGCAGTACTTC
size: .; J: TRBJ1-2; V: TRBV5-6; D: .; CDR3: CASIDRGYGYTF; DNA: TGTGCCAGCATCGATCGGGGGTATGGCTACACCTTC
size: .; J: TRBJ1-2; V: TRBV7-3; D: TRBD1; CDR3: CASSKLYRGDYGYTF; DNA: TGTGCCAGCAGCAAACTATACAGGGGGGACTATGGCTACACCTTC
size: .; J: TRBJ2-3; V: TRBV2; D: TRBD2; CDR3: CASSLLAAGVGGDTQYF; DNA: TGTGCCAGCAGCCTCCTGGCCGCGGGGGTAGGTGGAGATACGCAGTATTTT
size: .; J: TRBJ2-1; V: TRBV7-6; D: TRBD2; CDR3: CASSPTSGSYYNEQFF; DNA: TGTGCCAGCAGCCCGACTAGCGGGAGTTACTACAATGAGCAGTTCTTC
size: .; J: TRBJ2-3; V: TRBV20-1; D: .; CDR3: CSATLTDTQYF; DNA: TGCAGTGCTACTTTAACAGATACGCAGTATTTT
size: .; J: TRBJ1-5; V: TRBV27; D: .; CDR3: CASSRHGQSNQPQHF; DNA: TGTGCCAGCAGTCGTCACGGACAGAGCAATCAGCCCCAGCATTTT
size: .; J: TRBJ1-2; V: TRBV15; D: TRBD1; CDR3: CATSRNSQGGGGYTF; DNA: TGTGCCACCAGCAGAAATTCTCAGGGGGGAGGCGGCTACACCTTC
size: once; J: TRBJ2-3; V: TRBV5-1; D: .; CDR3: CASSFGSPSTDTQYF; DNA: TGCGCCAGCAGCTTCGGAAGCCCTAGCACAGATACGCAGTATTTT
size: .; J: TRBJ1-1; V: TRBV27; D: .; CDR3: CASNKATGGEAFF; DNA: TGTGCCAGCAATAAAGCGACAGGTGGGGAAGCTTTCTTT
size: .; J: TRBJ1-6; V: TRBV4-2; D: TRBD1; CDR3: CASSQEPGQDSPLHF; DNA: TGTGCCAGCAGCCAAGAACCGGGACAGGATTCACCCCTCCACTTT
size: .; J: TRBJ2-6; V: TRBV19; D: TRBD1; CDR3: CASSDRDRSSGANVLTF; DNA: TGTGCCAGTAGTGACCGGGACAGGAGCTCTGGGGCCAACGTCCTGACTTTC